This section outlines one T cell receptor (beta chain) sequence together with its context. Its cognate antigen has yet to be identified. Per-base quality was not reported, and no clone a single base away is much larger than it. The V and J ends are trimmed by 6 bases and 4 bases, leaving 15 bases between them. Taken from the germline V gene, the CDR1 and CDR2 loops are MDHEN and SYDVKM. The CDR3, from cysteine to phenylalanine, totals 14 residues. Kept here is only the CDR3 DNA, which spans 42 bases and is read in frame from base 1. The data were taken from a study of T cell repertoires in chronic hepatitis B (dated 2019 in TCRdb). Libraries were made using the immunoSEQ multiplex PCR assay. Imported from immuneACCESS, the table was reduced by TCRdb to in-frame sequences with V and J called. These copies leave out some clones; in studies compared against another copy, an unresolved V gene accounts for under half, and the cause of the remainder is not known. The sample data list 500 to 800 clones, and around 80% of these were observed just once. Approximately 18% of the sample goes to the ten largest clones.

The specimen sequenced was total CD8+ T cells from PBMCs. The clonotype originates from a human donor with chronic hepatitis B virus infection. The chain joins TRBV28 to TRBJ1-1, and TRBD1 may be the D gene, going by 5 matching bases. The CDR3 protein is CASRKKTGGTEAFF. The sequenced DNA: TGTGCCAGCAGAAAAAAGACCGGGGGCACTGAAGCTTTCTTT.